This TCR beta chain was recovered during a study of Graves' ophthalmopathy and Graves' hyperthyroidism. Amplified material comprised TCR beta CDR3 regions derived from RNA transcripts. HTBI primers primed a first-round RT-PCR, and a second-round multiplex PCR followed. One entry per CDR3 protein results from TCRdb running MiXCR on the multiplex PCR reads. The table lists 680,000 or so distinct CDR3 sequences, 20% to 25% of them singletons. Trimming took off 5 bases at V and 2 bases at J, with 10 bases between the two ends. This CDR3 has 14 residues. This TCR was sampled from a woman under 30 with stable Graves' hyperthyroidism. Some clones in this sample may be carry-over from other donors' samples. This chain connects TRBV12-3 or TRBV12-4 to TRBJ1-5, with D unresolved. The material sequenced was peripheral blood. The DNA for the CDR3 is TGTGCCAGCAGTCCGGGTGCGCGCAATCAGCCCCAGCATTTT. Its translation: CASSPGARNQPQHF.